The clone carrying this TCR beta chain came up a few times. Clones were read by immunoSEQ multiplex PCR, and TCRdb kept only the in-frame ones, dropping some. The repertoire consists of about 700,000 clones, with approximately 79% occurring once and the leading ten covering about 1.8%. This record belongs to a study of shared clonotypes between healthy human individuals. Splitting the CD4+ cells yielded a CD45RA+ naive subset and a CD45RA-negative memory subset. Material for sequencing was memory CD4+ T cells sorted from blood. The subset: CD45RA-negative fraction. This clonotype originated in a woman between 25 and 40 years old in good health.

The CDR3 bases are TGTGCCAGCGGCCGGGACGGGAACACTGAAGCTTTCTTT. Translating it yields CASGRDGNTEAFF. V and J are TRBV6-5 and TRBJ1-1, with D perhaps TRBD1 (5 bases). The CDR3 is made up of 13 amino acids. Per the germline V gene, CDR1 is MNHEY and CDR2 is SVGAGI. The ends were cut back, 8 bases at V and 1 base at J, with 11 bases in the middle.